The 28 T cell receptor beta chains below all came from one sample that was sequenced in a study of PD-L1 blockade in urothelial cancer. TCRdb keeps only in-frame clones here, not all; method: immunoSEQ multiplex PCR. The sample has tens of thousands of clones; about 80% are singletons. Sequenced material: PBMCs, taken around atezolizumab (anti-PD-L1) treatment. These receptors all come from a man aged 70 or older with urothelial cancer.

The chain joins TRBV27 to TRBJ2-1; 12 nucleotides match TRBD2. From germline, CDR1 is MNHEY and CDR2 SMNVEV (reference sequence). The CDR3 is made up of 15 amino acids. With 6 bases clipped from V and 9 bases from J, the junction kept 9 bases outside the gene matches. CDR3 nucleotides: TGTGCCAGCAGCCTCGGACTAGCGGGAAGATTTGAGCAGTTCTTC. As protein: CASSLGLAGRFEQFF.

CDR3 sequence reads: CASSLVGEQYF. The CDR3 DNA follows: TGTGCCAGCAGTTTAGTTGGCGAGCAGTACTTC. The rearrangement links TRBV2 to TRBJ2-7, with D hard to call. The CDR3 length is 11 residues. Trimming cost V 5 bases and J 6 bases, with 8 bases left between them. Germline CDR1 and CDR2: SNHLY and FYNNEI.

V and J are TRBV7-2 and TRBJ2-6; D remains ambiguous. This CDR3 has 15 amino acids. From germline, CDR1 is SGHTA and CDR2 FQGNSA. Trimming shortened V by 5 bases and J by 1 base, and 9 bases separated the two germline ends. The CDR3 nucleotides are TGTGCCAGCAGCCCGGAAGCGTCTGGGGCCAACGTCCTGACTTTC. Translated: CASSPEASGANVLTF.

This clone was seen just once. The CDR3 region has the DNA TGTGCCAGCAGCTTAAGAGAGGAGCGCAATGAGCAGTTCTTC. Translated: CASSLREERNEQFF. This sequence joins TRBV11-1 and TRBJ2-1; D unclear. Germline values: CDR1 SGHAT, CDR2 FQDESV (reference sequence). The ends were cut back, 2 bases at V and 6 bases at J, with 11 bases in the middle. This CDR3 is built from 14 residues.

The chain links TRBV4-1 to TRBJ2-1; 7 bases map to TRBD1. Germline V gene lookup returns CDR1 MGHRA and CDR2 YSYEKL. V shed 4 bases, J shed 2 bases, and the junction held 2 bases outside the gene matches. The CDR3 sequence is 14 residues long. The CDR3 loop reads CASSPTGTYNEQFF. The CDR3 region has the DNA TGCGCCAGCAGCCCGACAGGGACCTACAATGAGCAGTTCTTC.

This clone was counted a few times. This chain uses TRBV5-4 with TRBJ1-5; D unclear. The CDR3 sequence is 14 residues long. The V gene lost 2 bases and the J gene lost 2 bases, with 8 bases spanning the gap. Germline values: CDR1 SGHNT, CDR2 YYREEE (reference sequence). CDR3 residues: CASSLRGGNQPQHF. The CDR3 DNA sequence: TGTGCCAGCAGCTTACGGGGAGGCAATCAGCCCCAGCATTTT.

The rearrangement uses TRBV5-1 and TRBJ2-4; D perhaps matches TRBD2 (6 bases). The CDR3 is 13 amino acids. Deletions cut 4 bases from V and 5 bases from J, with 10 bases between. The germline V gene has CDR1 SGHRS and CDR2 YFSETQ. CDR3 sequence reads: CASSGGAQNIQYF. The CDR3 DNA sequence: TGCGCCAGCAGCGGCGGGGCTCAAAACATTCAGTACTTC.

Written as DNA, the CDR3 is TGCGCCAGCAGCTCACGTCCCGGGACAGGGAACTCTGGAAACACCATATATTTT. It yields the protein CASSSRPGTGNSGNTIYF. The V gene is TRBV5-1, the J gene TRBJ1-3, with TRBD1 matching 9 bases. This CDR3 has 18 residues. V was clipped by 3 bases and J by 0 bases; unmatched bases: 10. The V gene's germline CDR1 is SGHRS and CDR2 YFSETQ.

The chain links TRBV18 to TRBJ2-1, with D perhaps matching TRBD2 (5 bases). Per the germline V gene, CDR1 is KGHSH and CDR2 is LQKENI. The V end lost 2 bases, the J end lost 3 bases, and 14 bases lay between the germline ends. CDR3 length: 16 amino acids. The CDR3 here is CASSPSERLVYNEQFF. CDR3 DNA sequence: TGTGCCAGCTCACCATCCGAGCGGTTGGTCTACAATGAGCAGTTCTTC.

The chain has TRBV4-3 and TRBJ2-7, with 7 bases lining up with TRBD1. Germline assignment: CDR1 LGHNA and CDR2 YSLEER. CDR3 length equals 18 residues. The V segment lost 0 bases and the J segment 2 bases; nucleotides outside the gene matches: 13. The CDR3 is CASSQDLLGQGVAYEQYF. For the CDR3, the DNA is TGCGCCAGCAGCCAAGATCTGTTAGGGCAGGGGGTAGCCTACGAGCAGTACTTC.

Only a few counts were recorded for this clone. This chain uses TRBV2 with TRBJ2-4; D perhaps matches TRBD1 (6 bases). V was clipped by 6 bases and J by 3 bases, with 9 bases between them. CDR3 size: 13 residues. Germline V CDR1 and CDR2: SNHLY, FYNNEI. The CDR3 nucleotides are TGTGCCAGCAGGCGGACAGACAAAAACATTCAGTACTTC. This sequence encodes CASRRTDKNIQYF.

V and J are TRBV5-1 and TRBJ2-3, with a tentative D call TRBD2 (6 bases). The CDR3 has 13 residues. CDR1 and CDR2 (germline): SGHRS, YFSETQ. Trimming stripped 7 bases from V and 5 bases from J, with 14 bases between. CDR3 DNA sequence: TGCGCCAGCGGAGAGTGGAGGGGAGATACGCAGTATTTT. The encoded protein is CASGEWRGDTQYF. Drawing the rest from reference TRBV5-1 and TRBJ2-3, the complete variable domain is KAGVTQTPRYLIKTRGQQVTLSCSPISGHRSVSWYQQTPGQGLQFLFEYFSETQRNKGNFPGRFSGRQFSNSRSEMNVSTLELGDSALYLCASGEWRGDTQYFGPGTRLTVL.

On this clone itself: A read error may account for a junction end that differs from germline. The chain couples TRBV7-3 to TRBJ2-7, with a tentative D call TRBD1 (5 bases). The CDR3 covers 14 residues. The germline CDR1 and CDR2 sequences are SGHTA and FQGTGA. The CDR3 DNA reads as TGTGCCAGCAGCCCCTCCGGAGACAGTCATTTCTTGGACTTC. Its protein product is CASSPSGDSHFLDF. The full variable domain, with the rest looked up from reference TRBV7-3 and TRBJ2-7, is GAGVSQTPSNKVTEKGKYVELRCDPISGHTALYWYRQSLGQGPEFLIYFQGTGAADDSGLPNDRFFAVRPEGSVSTLKIQRTERGDSAVYLCASSPSGDSHFLDFGPGTRLTVT.

The J gene is TRBJ2-1, the V gene TRBV27; 8 nucleotides line up with TRBD2. V lost 6 bases and J lost 4; bases outside the gene matches: 8. The length of the CDR3 is 15 residues. The germline V gene encodes CDR1 MNHEY and CDR2 SMNVEV (reference sequence). Here the CDR3 DNA reads TGTGCCAGCAGCTGGGGACTAGAACCTTACAATGAGCAGTTCTTC. Its translation is CASSWGLEPYNEQFF.

The chain is built from TRBV9 and TRBJ2-7, with 10 bases identical to TRBD1. V was clipped by 4 bases and J by 0 bases; unmatched bases: 4. CDR1 SGDLS and CDR2 YYNGEE come from the germline V gene. CDR3 length: 15 amino acids. CDR3 residues: CASSPGQGVSYEQYF. Here the CDR3 DNA reads TGTGCCAGCAGCCCCGGACAGGGGGTCTCCTACGAGCAGTACTTC.

The chain joins TRBV9 to TRBJ2-5; 7 bases are a match to TRBD1. V trimming: 2 bases; J trimming: 5 bases; junction bases outside the gene matches: 6. This CDR3 spans 14 amino acids. CDR1 and CDR2 (germline): SGDLS, YYNGEE. CDR3 amino acids: CASSVGRGKETQYF. CDR3 nucleotides: TGTGCCAGCAGCGTGGGCAGGGGGAAGGAGACCCAGTACTTC.

The chain is built from TRBV7-2 and TRBJ2-7; D is possibly TRBD2 (5 bases). The CDR3 loop spans 13 amino acids. Trimming cost V 5 bases and J 0 bases, with 8 bases left between them. CDR1 is SGHTA, CDR2 FQGNSA, per germline. The CDR3 region has the DNA TGTGCCAGCAGCGTCAGCGGCTCCTACGAGCAGTACTTC. As protein: CASSVSGSYEQYF. The whole variable domain, filled in from reference TRBV7-2 and TRBJ2-7, reads GAGVSQSPSNKVTEKGKDVELRCDPISGHTALYWYRQSLGQGLEFLIYFQGNSAPDKSGLPSDRFSAERTGGSVSTLTIQRTQQEDSAVYLCASSVSGSYEQYFGPGTRLTVT.

The chain combines TRBV19 with TRBJ2-7; 10 bases are a match to TRBD2. CDR1 is LNHDA and CDR2 is SQIVND in the germline V gene (reference sequence). J lost 6 bases, V lost 3 bases, and 5 bases had no gene match. This CDR3 has 14 amino acids. The CDR3 region has the DNA TGTGCCAGTAGTATGAGCGGGAGGGCCGGCGAGCAGTACTTC. Protein sequence: CASSMSGRAGEQYF. Using reference TRBV19 and TRBJ2-7 for the parts outside the CDR3, the full variable domain is DGGITQSPKYLFRKEGQNVTLSCEQNLNHDAMYWYRQDPGQGLRLIYYSQIVNDFQKGDIAEGYSVSREKKESFPLTVTSAQKNPTAFYLCASSMSGRAGEQYFGPGTRLTVT.

This rearrangement joins TRBV29-1 to TRBJ2-7, with 8 bases aligning to TRBD2. CDR3 length: 14 amino acids. Looked up from germline, CDR1 is SQVTM and CDR2 is ANQGSEA. After removal of 0 bases from V and 7 bases from J, the junction contained 8 bases not matched to a gene. The CDR3 DNA follows: TGCAGCGTTGAAGAGACTAGCGCAGGCGGGGAGCAGTACTTC. Translation: CSVEETSAGGEQYF.

J is TRBJ2-5 and V is TRBV11-2; a possible D gene is TRBD1 (6 bases). The CDR3 spans 14 residues. Per the germline V gene, CDR1 is SGHAT and CDR2 is FQNNGV. V shed 5 bases and J shed 2 bases, with 12 bases lying between them. In DNA form, the CDR3 reads TGTGCCAGCAGCAGGGGACATGGACAAGAGACCCAGTACTTC. It is translated as CASSRGHGQETQYF.

V usage is TRBV25-1 and J usage is TRBJ2-3; 10 bases are a match to TRBD2. With 3 bases clipped from V and 0 bases from J, the junction kept 6 bases outside the gene matches. Germline V gene data show CDR1 as MGHDK and CDR2 as SYGVNS. This CDR3 region has 17 residues. The CDR3 loop is CASSDLGLAASTDTQYF. The CDR3 DNA reads as TGTGCCAGCAGTGATCTAGGACTAGCGGCTAGCACAGATACGCAGTATTTT.

The chain joins TRBV29-1 to TRBJ2-1; TRBD2 agrees at 8 bases. CDR3 length: 14 amino acids. V shed 4 bases, J shed 7 bases, and the junction held 9 bases outside the gene matches. Germline V gene lookup returns CDR1 SQVTM and CDR2 ANQGSEA. CDR3 in DNA: TGCAGCGTTGGCCCCAGCGGGAGCCTTAATGAGCAGTTCTTC. As protein: CSVGPSGSLNEQFF.

This clone appeared a few times. The CDR3 is CASGTSYEQYF. CDR3 in DNA: TGTGCCAGTGGGACTAGCTACGAGCAGTACTTC. This chain links TRBV19 with TRBJ2-7, with 8 nucleotides matching TRBD2. This CDR3 is 11 amino acids long. From germline, CDR1 is LNHDA and CDR2 SQIVND (reference sequence). V lost 8 bases and J lost 3; bases outside the gene matches: 0. Complete variable domain (other parts from reference TRBV19 and TRBJ2-7): DGGITQSPKYLFRKEGQNVTLSCEQNLNHDAMYWYRQDPGQGLRLIYYSQIVNDFQKGDIAEGYSVSREKKESFPLTVTSAQKNPTAFYLCASGTSYEQYFGPGTRLTVT.

The V and J genes are TRBV19 and TRBJ1-4; no clear D. The CDR3 extends over 15 amino acids. The germline V gene has CDR1 LNHDA and CDR2 SQIVND (reference sequence). V was shortened by 6 bases and J by 3 bases, with 14 bases between the two germline ends. The CDR3 spells CASSVTQVANEKLFF. As DNA, the CDR3 is TGTGCCAGTAGCGTTACTCAAGTTGCTAATGAAAAACTGTTTTTT.

This clone was seen more than once but under ten times. CDR3 amino acids: CASSLASGSYEQYF. Written as DNA, the CDR3 is TGTGCCAGCAGCTTGGCTAGCGGCTCCTACGAGCAGTACTTC. The J gene is TRBJ2-7, the V gene TRBV7-8; 7 nucleotides align to TRBD2. The CDR3 runs 14 residues. Germline assignment: CDR1 SGHVS and CDR2 FQNEAQ. V shed 3 bases, J shed 0 bases, and the junction held 2 bases outside the gene matches.

The chain uses TRBV14 and TRBJ1-2; 9 bases align to TRBD1. The germline gives CDR1 SGHDN, CDR2 FVKESK. V trimming: 6 bases; J trimming: 8 bases; junction bases outside the gene matches: 7. The CDR3 spans 13 residues. CDR3 DNA: TGTGCCAGCAGTCAACAGGGGGCGAGAGGCTACACCTTC. It codes for CASSQQGARGYTF.

The rearrangement uses TRBV11-3 and TRBJ2-5; possibly TRBD1 for D (6 bases). Trimming removed 5 bases from V and 2 bases from J, with 15 bases in between. The V gene's germline CDR1 is SGHNT and CDR2 YENEEA. CDR3 length: 15 residues. The CDR3 loop is CASSGPRGPQETQYF. The CDR3 region has the DNA TGTGCCAGCAGCGGACCCAGGGGCCCTCAAGAGACCCAGTACTTC.

This chain joins TRBV5-4 and TRBJ2-2; TRBD1 matches at 7 bases. This CDR3 has 13 residues. The J segment lost 6 bases and the V segment lost 4 bases, leaving 3 bases of the junction unmatched. Germline V gene sequence: CDR1 SGHNT, CDR2 YYREEE (reference sequence). CDR3: CASSIQGPGELFF. The DNA of the CDR3 is TGTGCCAGCAGCATACAGGGGCCCGGGGAGCTGTTTTTT. Full variable domain (outside the CDR3, taken from reference TRBV5-4 and TRBJ2-2): ETGVTQSPTHLIKTRGQQVTLRCSSQSGHNTVSWYQQALGQGPQFIFQYYREEENGRGNFPPRFSGLQFPNYSSELNVNALELDDSALYLCASSIQGPGELFFGEGSRLTVL.